Listed here is a single TCR beta chain. Antigen specificity is unknown. Profiled with immunoSEQ multiplex PCR; TCRdb holds only in-frame clones, not every one. The table lists 100,000 to 150,000 clones, approximately 91% of them singletons. The data originate from a study of T cell responses to AZD1222 COVID-19 vaccine. Study results and caveats: Females outnumbered males among donors, who were mostly white British; clonal diversity was possibly underestimated.

Losses at the gene ends were 8 bases for V and 7 bases for J; bases not matched to a gene: 9. The length of the CDR3 is 13 residues. In germline, CDR1 is LNHDA, CDR2 SQIVND (reference sequence). This chain uses TRBV19 with TRBJ1-1; 8 bases are shared with TRBD1. The source of this sequence is an adult in good health. The sequenced sample was peripheral blood, obtained on day 0 of AZD1222 vaccination. CDR3 sequence: CASGGQGYGEAFF. DNA for the CDR3: TGTGCCAGTGGAGGACAGGGTTACGGTGAAGCTTTCTTT.